This T cell receptor beta chain is from a study of memory CD4+ T cells and cytomegalovirus serostatus. A word on this clone: Its antigen is unidentified.

Original processing notes: Out-of-frame sequences were removed, leaving 2,204,828 distinct TCRbeta sequences. Repertoires were generated with immunoSEQ multiplex PCR, while TCRdb's copy carries only in-frame clones and drops some. The V and J calls and clone size are taken from that table; D and trimming were inferred from the DNA. Found here are about 80,000 clones, approximately 80% of them singletons; the top ten hold around 0.73%. The CDR3 is 13 residues long. The V gene's germline CDR1 is GTSNPN and CDR2 SVGIG (reference sequence). Trimming shortened V by 0 bases and J by 6 bases, and 9 bases separated the two germline ends. The study, taken as a whole, reports: CD4+ memory repertoires contained 67 of 164 reported CMV TCRbeta sequences. CMV serostatus prediction reached median AUC roughly 0.95, or 0.91 with US-trained model.

The sort gate was single viable CD3+CD4+CD8-CD45RO+ cells for memory CD4+ T cells. Total CD4+ T cells were enriched by CD4 positive selection. The material sequenced was memory CD4+ T cells from blood. This chain joins TRBV30 and TRBJ1-5, with D perhaps matching TRBD1 (5 bases). This TCR derives from an adult in good health and CMV-seronegative. CDR3 residues: CAWSVQEAQPQHF. In DNA, the CDR3 is TGTGCCTGGAGTGTACAGGAGGCTCAGCCCCAGCATTTT.